This paragraph covers one T cell receptor (beta chain) sequence. This clone appeared a single time. It lacks a known antigen. Base qualities were left out, and no much larger clone turns up one base away. Taken from the germline V gene (reference sequence), the CDR1 and CDR2 loops are GTSNPN and SVGIG. The junction shows trimming of 7 bases on V and 9 bases on J, plus 15 bases between the germline ends. Spanning cysteine to phenylalanine, the CDR3 consists of 11 amino acids. The retained sequence is limited to the CDR3, 33 bases, with the frame set at the first base. The sample belongs to a study of control samples from healthy donors and cancer patients (dated by TCRdb to 2018 to 2021). Library creation used the immunoSEQ multiplex PCR assay. What TCRdb holds here is the immuneACCESS table cut down to in-frame rearrangements. Part of the clones is not present; checked against another copy, under half of the missing clones reflect an unresolved V gene, and the others are unexplained. The sample profile shows under 85,000 clones; roughly 87% of them were found once. The ten top clones hold around 5.1% of the sample.

The sequenced sample consisted of PBMCs. The sequence is built from TRBV30 and TRBJ2-5; possibly the D gene is TRBD2, per 5 matching bases. This clonotype was sampled from a man aged 60-69 years with colorectal cancer. The CDR3 protein: CALGRGEAQYF. The DNA sequence reads TGTGCCTTGGGCCGGGGTGAGGCCCAGTACTTC.